A single sample is the source of the 6 T cell receptor beta chains below, sequenced in a study of blood T cell repertoires in COVID-19. Libraries were prepared by immunoSEQ multiplex PCR; TCRdb keeps only in-frame clonotypes and omits some of them. The sample has about 350,000 clones, 86% seen once. The material sequenced was peripheral blood. The receptors shown here come from a woman aged 55 to 70 with COVID-19, enrolled during active disease.

This clone has a single count. The V and J genes are TRBV18 and TRBJ2-7, with a weak D call TRBD1 (6 bases). Germline V CDR1 and CDR2: KGHSH, LQKENI. V was trimmed by 3 bases and J by 1 base, leaving 13 bases between them. The CDR3 is 15 residues long. The CDR3 region is CASSPPQGQSYEQYF. The CDR3 nucleotides are TGTGCCAGCTCACCCCCTCAAGGACAGTCCTACGAGCAGTACTTC.

Only one count was recorded for this clone. The rearrangement links TRBV2 to TRBJ1-4; a possible D gene is TRBD1 (6 bases). Per germline, CDR1 SNHLY and CDR2 FYNNEI. CDR3 length: 15 residues. Trimming left V 5 bases short and J 5 bases short, with 15 bases between. As DNA, the CDR3 is TGTGCCAGCAGTTCAAGACGGGACACCAATGAAAAACTGTTTTTT. It is translated as CASSSRRDTNEKLFF.

The V call is TRBV5-1, the J call TRBJ1-3; a weak D match, TRBD1 (5 bases). Germline loops: CDR1 SGHRS, CDR2 YFSETQ. The CDR3 runs to 15 residues. Trimming removed 6 bases at V and 2 bases at J, with 15 bases between. As DNA, the CDR3 is TGCGCCAGCACCCGGGGGGACGACACTGGAAACACCATATATTTT. This codes for CASTRGDDTGNTIYF.

The genes are TRBV6-5 and TRBJ1-3, with unresolved D. CDR1 and CDR2 from the germline V gene are MNHEY and SVGAGI. V was pared by 2 bases and J by 7 bases, with 15 bases between. There are 15 residues in the CDR3. The CDR3 sequence is CASSYEASLRNTIYF. Written as DNA, the CDR3 is TGTGCCAGCAGTTACGAAGCTTCATTGCGGAACACCATATATTTT.

This clone came up many times. Additional DNA sequences in this sample encode the identical CDR3. The V call is TRBV2, the J call TRBJ2-2, with 9 bases fitting TRBD1. CDR3 size: 13 residues. Germline trimming cut 4 bases from V and 6 bases from J; bases unmatched to any gene: 0. In germline, CDR1 is SNHLY, CDR2 FYNNEI. The CDR3 DNA follows: TGTGCCAGCAGTGGACAGGGGGCCGGGGAGCTGTTTTTT. It specifies CASSGQGAGELFF.

This sequence joins TRBV6-4 and TRBJ1-2; 8 positions agree with TRBD1. The V gene end was trimmed by 10 bases and the J gene end by 4 bases; junction bases not matched to a gene: 8. Germline values: CDR1 MRHNA, CDR2 SNTAGT. CDR3 size: 13 residues. CDR3 sequence (DNA): TGTGCCATCCAAACGGACAGGGCCTATGGCTACACCTTC. Its translation: CAIQTDRAYGYTF.